This TCR beta chain stems from a study of shared clonotypes between healthy human individuals. Trimming cost V 6 bases and J 0 bases, with 12 bases left between them. The germline CDR1 and CDR2 sequences are SNHLY and FYNNEI. This CDR3 comprises 14 residues. Data came from immunoSEQ multiplex PCR; TCRdb stores just in-frame clones and leaves some out. The table includes about 680,000 clones, under 95% detected once. Naivety among CD8 cells was defined by CD45RO negativity and positive CCR7 selection, thereby excluding terminally differentiated effector memory CD45RA+ cells. Healthy HIV-negative adults without recent acute infections or vaccinations served as donors.

The origin of this receptor is a man aged 25-45 years in good health. The rearrangement links TRBV2 to TRBJ2-7; no clear D gene. The sequenced material came from naive CD8+ T cells sorted from blood. As DNA, the CDR3 is TGTGCCAGCAGGGCGGCCTTGAGCTCCTACGAGCAGTACTTC. Residues: CASRAALSSYEQYF.